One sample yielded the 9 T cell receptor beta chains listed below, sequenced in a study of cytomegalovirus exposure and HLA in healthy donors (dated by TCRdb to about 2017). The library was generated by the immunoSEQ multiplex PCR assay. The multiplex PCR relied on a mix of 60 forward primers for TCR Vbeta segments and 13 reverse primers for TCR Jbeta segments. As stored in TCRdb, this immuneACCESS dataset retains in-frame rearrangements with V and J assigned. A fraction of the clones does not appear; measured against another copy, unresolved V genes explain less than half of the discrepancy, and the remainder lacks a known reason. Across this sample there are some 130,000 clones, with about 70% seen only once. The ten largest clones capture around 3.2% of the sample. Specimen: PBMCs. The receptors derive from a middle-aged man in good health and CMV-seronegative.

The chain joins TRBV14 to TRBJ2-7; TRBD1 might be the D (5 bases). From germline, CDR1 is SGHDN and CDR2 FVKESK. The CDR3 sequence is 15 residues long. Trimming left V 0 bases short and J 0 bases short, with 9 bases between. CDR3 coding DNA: TGTGCCAGCAGCCAAGATTCGCAGGGCTCCTACGAGCAGTACTTC. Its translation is CASSQDSQGSYEQYF.

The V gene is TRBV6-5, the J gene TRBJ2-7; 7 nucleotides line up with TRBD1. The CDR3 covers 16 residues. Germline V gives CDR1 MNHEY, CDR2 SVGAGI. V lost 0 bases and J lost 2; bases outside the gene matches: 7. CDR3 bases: TGTGCCAGCAGTTACTCCCCGGGACAGCTAACCTACGAGCAGTACTTC. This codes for CASSYSPGQLTYEQYF.

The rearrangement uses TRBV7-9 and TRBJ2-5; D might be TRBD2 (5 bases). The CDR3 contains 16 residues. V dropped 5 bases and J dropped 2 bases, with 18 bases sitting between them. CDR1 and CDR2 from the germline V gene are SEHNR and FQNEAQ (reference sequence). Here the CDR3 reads CASSIHLRTGQETQYF. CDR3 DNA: TGTGCCAGCAGCATACATCTAAGGACGGGGCAAGAGACCCAGTACTTC.

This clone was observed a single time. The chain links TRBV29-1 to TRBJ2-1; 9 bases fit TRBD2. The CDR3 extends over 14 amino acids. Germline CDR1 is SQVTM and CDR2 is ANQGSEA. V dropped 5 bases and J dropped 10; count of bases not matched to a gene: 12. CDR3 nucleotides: TGCAGCGTTCCCCCCCTAGCGGGAAAATACGAGCAGTTCTTC. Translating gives CSVPPLAGKYEQFF.

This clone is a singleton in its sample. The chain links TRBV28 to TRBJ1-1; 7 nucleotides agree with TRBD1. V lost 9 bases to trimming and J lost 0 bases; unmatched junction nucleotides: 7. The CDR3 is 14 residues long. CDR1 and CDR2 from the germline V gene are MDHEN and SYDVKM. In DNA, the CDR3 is TGTGCCAGTAAGACAGGACAGGTGAACACTGAAGCTTTCTTT. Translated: CASKTGQVNTEAFF.

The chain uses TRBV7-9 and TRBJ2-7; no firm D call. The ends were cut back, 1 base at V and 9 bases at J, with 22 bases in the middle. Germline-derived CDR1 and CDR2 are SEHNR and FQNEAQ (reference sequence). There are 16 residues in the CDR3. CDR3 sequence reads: CASSLGLASQRYGQYF. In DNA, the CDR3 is TGTGCCAGCAGCTTAGGGTTGGCTTCACAACGATATGGGCAGTACTTC. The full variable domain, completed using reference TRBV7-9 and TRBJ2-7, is DTGVSQNPRHKITKRGQNVTFRCDPISEHNRLYWYRQTLGQGPEFLTYFQNEAQLEKSRLLSDRFSAERPKGSFSTLEIQRTEQGDSAMYLCASSLGLASQRYGQYFGPGTRLTVT.

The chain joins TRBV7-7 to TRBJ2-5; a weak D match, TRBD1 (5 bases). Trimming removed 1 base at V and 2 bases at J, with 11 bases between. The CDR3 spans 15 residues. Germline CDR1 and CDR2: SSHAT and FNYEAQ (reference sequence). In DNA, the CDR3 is TGTGCCAGCAGCTTAGGGGCAGGGCGGCAAGAGACCCAGTACTTC. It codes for CASSLGAGRQETQYF. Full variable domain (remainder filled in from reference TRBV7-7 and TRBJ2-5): GAGVSQSPRYKVTKRGQDVTLRCDPISSHATLYWYQQALGQGPEFLTYFNYEAQPDKSGLPSDRFSAERPEGSISTLTIQRTEQRDSAMYRCASSLGAGRQETQYFGPGTRLLVL.

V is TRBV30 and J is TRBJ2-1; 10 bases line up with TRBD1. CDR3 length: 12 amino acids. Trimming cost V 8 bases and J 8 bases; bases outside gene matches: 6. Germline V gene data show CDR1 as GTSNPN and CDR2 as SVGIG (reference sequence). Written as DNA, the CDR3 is TGTGCCACTGACAGGGGGCTACATGAGCAGTTCTTC. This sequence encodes CATDRGLHEQFF.

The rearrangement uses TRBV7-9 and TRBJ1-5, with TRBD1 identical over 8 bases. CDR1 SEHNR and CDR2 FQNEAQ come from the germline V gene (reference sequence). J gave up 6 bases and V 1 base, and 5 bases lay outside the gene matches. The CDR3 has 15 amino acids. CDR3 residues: CASSLVPGGPQPQHF. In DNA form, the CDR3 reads TGTGCCAGCAGCTTAGTCCCAGGGGGCCCTCAGCCCCAGCATTTT.